This entry describes one T cell receptor (beta chain). These data come from a study of blood T cell repertoires in COVID-19. This table comes from immunoSEQ multiplex PCR, and its TCRdb copy is limited to in-frame clones, with some not included. The profile covers approximately 390,000 clones, with approximately 87% appearing a single time and roughly a tenth taken by the ten largest. Per the germline V gene, CDR1 is GTSNPN and CDR2 is SVGIG (reference sequence). CDR3 length: 14 amino acids. V lost 4 bases to trimming and J lost 6 bases, with 16 bases between them. The receptor was isolated from a woman aged 45-59 years who had recovered from COVID-19. Material: PBMCs or T cells enriched from blood (not recorded which). The chain couples TRBV30 to TRBJ1-5; D is perhaps TRBD1 (5 bases). The CDR3 spells CAWNHWGVGQPQHF. The CDR3 coding sequence is TGTGCCTGGAACCACTGGGGGGTAGGTCAGCCCCAGCATTTT.